Sequencing of this TCR beta chain was carried out in a study of Graves' ophthalmopathy and Graves' hyperthyroidism. This clonotype has ten or more counts. The CDR3 loop spans 16 amino acids. Germline loops: CDR1 SNHLY, CDR2 FYNNEI. V dropped 7 bases and J dropped 2 bases, with 20 bases sitting between them. Participants with hyperthyroidism, aged 18 to 65, were newly diagnosed with under 2 months' duration. The study amplified TCR beta CDR3 regions using RNA transcripts. HTBI primers were used in a first-round RT-PCR, which preceded a second-round multiplex PCR. TCRdb ran MiXCR on the multiplex PCR reads and lists one entry per CDR3 protein. The data show hundreds of thousands of distinct CDR3 sequences, with 22% seen just once and approximately 7.7% held by the top ten.

The chain joins TRBV2 to TRBJ2-5; maybe TRBD1 (7 bases). Source material: peripheral blood. The TCR sequence derives from a woman between 18 and 29 years old with stable Graves' hyperthyroidism. Some clones in this sample may be carry-over from other donors' samples. The CDR3 nucleotides are TGTGCCAGCACTTCGGAGGGGGCGTTGGCACAAGAGACCCAGTACTTC. Translating it yields CASTSEGALAQETQYF.